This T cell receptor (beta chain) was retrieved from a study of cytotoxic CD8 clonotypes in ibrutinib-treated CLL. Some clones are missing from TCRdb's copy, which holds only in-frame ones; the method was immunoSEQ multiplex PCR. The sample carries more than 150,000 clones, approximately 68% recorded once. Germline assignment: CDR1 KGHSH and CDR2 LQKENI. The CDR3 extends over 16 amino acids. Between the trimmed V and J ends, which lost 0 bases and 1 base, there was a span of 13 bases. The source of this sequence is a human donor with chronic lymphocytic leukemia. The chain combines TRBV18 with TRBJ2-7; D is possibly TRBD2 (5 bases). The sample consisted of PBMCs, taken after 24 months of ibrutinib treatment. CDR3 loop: CASSPPFAGRSYEQYF. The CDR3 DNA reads TGTGCCAGCTCACCACCTTTCGCGGGCCGATCCTACGAGCAGTACTTC.